This T cell receptor beta chain was documented in a study of T cell repertoires in cytomegalovirus infection. TCRdb fed the reads into MiXCR, producing one record per CDR3 protein. Of about 180,000 distinct CDR3 sequences listed, about 15% are singletons. Worth noting for this clonotype: Its antigen is as yet unknown.

Whole-study findings and limits: Summed frequency of public TCR beta families distinguished CMV carriers with the relevant HLA. The ex vivo response was dominated by HLA-C-restricted CMV-specific TCR beta clonotypes.

V was clipped by 6 bases and J by 6 bases; unmatched bases: 7. CDR1 and CDR2 from the germline V gene are MNHEY and SMNVEV (reference sequence). CDR3 length: 14 amino acids. This clonotype originated in a human donor in good health (CMV status not recorded). Some clones in this sample may be carry-over from other donors' samples. The specimen was CD8+ T cells from PBMCs. The chain carries TRBV27 and TRBJ1-5, with 8 bases matching TRBD1. CDR3 sequence reads: CASSDRGESQPQHF. The CDR3 bases are TGTGCCAGCAGCGACAGGGGCGAGAGTCAGCCCCAGCATTTT.